This T cell receptor beta chain emerged from a study of blood T cell repertoires in COVID-19. Study-wide context: In each case, the material was cDNA or gDNA derived from T cells, B-cell-depleted T cells, or PBMCs.

Measured with immunoSEQ multiplex PCR; TCRdb has only the in-frame clones, and not every one. Altogether approximately 400,000 clones are present, 90% to 95% being singletons, with the ten largest covering over 0.7%. Germline V gene data show CDR1 as SNHLY and CDR2 as FYNNEI. With 0 bases removed from V and 9 bases from J, the gap between germline ends came to 15 bases. The CDR3 has 15 amino acids. Exposed volunteers were people who met a COVID-19 case within 2 weeks before study entry. The clonotype originates from a woman in her 40s who had been exposed to COVID-19. The sequenced sample was PBMCs or T cells enriched from blood (not recorded which). The chain employs TRBV2 and TRBJ2-1; a possible D gene is TRBD2 (5 bases). DNA for the CDR3: TGTGCCAGCAGTGAAGCGCAACTAGGAACGGGTGAGCAGTTCTTC. This gives the protein CASSEAQLGTGEQFF. Filled out from reference TRBV2 and TRBJ2-1, the complete variable domain reads EPEVTQTPSHQVTQMGQEVILRCVPISNHLYFYWYRQILGQKVEFLVSFYNNEISEKSEIFDDQFSVERPDGSNFTLKIRSTKLEDSAMYFCASSEAQLGTGEQFFGPGTRLTVL.